The 2 T cell receptor beta chains listed next were all sequenced from one sample in a study of cytomegalovirus exposure and HLA in healthy donors. A multiplex PCR was run with 60 Vbeta primers and 13 Jbeta primers. The table came from immunoSEQ multiplex PCR; TCRdb's copy has only in-frame clones and leaves some out. The sample shows roughly 120,000 clones, over 70% of them seen only once. The sample was PBMCs. The origin of the receptors is a female donor in good health and CMV-seropositive.

The chain has TRBV28 and TRBJ1-1; D is unclear. Trimming took off 2 bases at V and 5 bases at J, with 12 bases between the two ends. This CDR3 comprises 14 residues. Germline V gene lookup returns CDR1 MDHEN and CDR2 SYDVKM. The CDR3 loop reads CASSLALPGTEAFF. The CDR3 DNA sequence: TGTGCCAGCAGTTTAGCCCTTCCCGGGACTGAAGCTTTCTTT.

The chain has TRBV5-4 and TRBJ2-3; TRBD1 matches at 9 bases. The CDR3 spans 14 residues. The ends lost 4 bases at V and 2 bases at J; junction bases unmatched: 2. Germline CDR1 SGHNT, CDR2 YYREEE (reference sequence). The CDR3 DNA sequence: TGTGCCAGCAGCCTACAGGGGGCCACAGATACGCAGTATTTT. The encoded protein is CASSLQGATDTQYF.